The text below deals with one T cell receptor beta chain. These data originate in a study of blood T cell repertoires in COVID-19. At the level of the study: Some COVID-19 samples were acute and others convalescent; all came from the United States, Italy and Spain. PBMCs, B-cell-depleted T cells, or T cells were the source of the cDNA or gDNA that made up the material.

In the original workflow: Amplification from reference gene primers served as the basis for estimated nucleated cell counts. The assay was immunoSEQ multiplex PCR, and TCRdb's table has in-frame clones only and misses some. V, J and clone size reflect that table, while D and trimming were determined from the DNA. The sample has around 360,000 clones, 70% to 90% seen once. Seattle's enrolled individuals joined amid active infection and were then monitored longitudinally. This receptor was identified in a woman in her twenties or thirties with COVID-19, enrolled during active disease. The sample was peripheral blood.

The CDR3 region has the DNA TGTGCCAGCAGCGTCGGGACTAGCGGCCCGGTTACCCAGTACTTC. It translates to CASSVGTSGPVTQYF. V and J are TRBV9 and TRBJ2-5; TRBD2 matches at 11 bases. Germline values: CDR1 SGDLS, CDR2 YYNGEE. Germline trimming cut 2 bases from V and 8 bases from J; bases unmatched to any gene: 8. The CDR3 runs to 15 residues.